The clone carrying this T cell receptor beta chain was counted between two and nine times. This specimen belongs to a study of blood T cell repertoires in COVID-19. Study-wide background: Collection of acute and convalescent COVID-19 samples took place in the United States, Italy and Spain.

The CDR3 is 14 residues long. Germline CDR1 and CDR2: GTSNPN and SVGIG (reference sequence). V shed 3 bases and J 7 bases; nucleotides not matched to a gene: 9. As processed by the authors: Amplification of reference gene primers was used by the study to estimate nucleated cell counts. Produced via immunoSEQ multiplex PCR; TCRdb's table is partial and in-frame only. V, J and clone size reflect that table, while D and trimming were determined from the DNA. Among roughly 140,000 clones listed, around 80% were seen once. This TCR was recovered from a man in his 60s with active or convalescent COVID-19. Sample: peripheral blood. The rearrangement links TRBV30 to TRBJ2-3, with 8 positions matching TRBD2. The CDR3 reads CAWRVAGLANTQYF. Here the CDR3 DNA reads TGTGCCTGGAGAGTAGCGGGGCTGGCGAATACGCAGTATTTT.